Listed below are T cell receptor beta chains from one sample, sequenced in a study of tumor-infiltrating lymphocytes in primary liver carcinoma. TCRdb re-called the multiplex PCR reads through MiXCR, storing one row per CDR3 protein. The table records roughly 120,000 distinct CDR3 sequences, approximately 64% of them present only once. Sample: liver tumor tissue from sampling region 3. The receptors originated from a woman aged 60-70 years with primary liver carcinoma and hepatitis B virus infection. Both conserved end residues are trimmed from each CDR3.

cdr3_length: 11; v_call: TRBV29-1; j_call: TRBJ1-3; cdr3_aa: SVDVGGGNTIS
cdr3_length: 13; v_call: TRBV6-1; j_call: TRBJ2-3; cdr3_aa: ARSEAARFTDTQY
cdr3_length: 13; v_call: TRBV5-6; j_call: TRBJ2-7; cdr3_aa: ASSFRIAGSYDQY
cdr3_length: 12; v_call: TRBV5-1; j_call: TRBJ2-7; cdr3_aa: ASSLAATPYEQY
cdr3_length: 12; v_call: TRBV12-3/TRBV12-4; j_call: TRBJ2-7; cdr3_aa: ASSFSEKGPVQY
cdr3_length: 12; v_call: TRBV4-2; j_call: TRBJ1-1; cdr3_aa: AGNQDERNTEAF
cdr3_length: 15; v_call: TRBV11-3; j_call: TRBJ2-7; cdr3_aa: ASTYGDGPFSHYEQY
cdr3_length: 12; v_call: TRBV28; j_call: TRBJ2-2; cdr3_aa: ASSLWENTGELF
cdr3_length: 12; v_call: TRBV6-1; j_call: TRBJ2-1; cdr3_aa: ASSTGALGPEQF
cdr3_length: 15; v_call: TRBV11-3; j_call: TRBJ1-6; cdr3_aa: ASSSRTGMGHDSPLH
cdr3_length: 12; v_call: TRBV28; j_call: TRBJ2-1; cdr3_aa: ASSRTFFYNEEF
cdr3_length: 13; v_call: TRBV10-3; j_call: TRBJ2-3; cdr3_aa: AISGSGRGRDTQY
cdr3_length: 12; v_call: TRBV29-1; j_call: TRBJ1-2; cdr3_aa: SVEDPLDWLGYT
cdr3_length: 14; v_call: TRBV11-1; j_call: TRBJ2-1; cdr3_aa: VSSPQAGASYNEQS
cdr3_length: 15; v_call: TRBV5-1; j_call: TRBJ2-7; cdr3_aa: ASSWSTRVGKSYEQY
cdr3_length: 12; v_call: TRBV11-3; j_call: TRBJ2-5; cdr3_aa: ASSEGAGGETQC
cdr3_length: 14; v_call: TRBV11-2; j_call: TRBJ2-5; cdr3_aa: ASSYSRGNGRETQY
cdr3_length: 11; v_call: TRBV7-8; j_call: TRBJ1-5; cdr3_aa: ASSLEGGRPQH
cdr3_length: 14; v_call: TRBV11-2; j_call: TRBJ2-3; cdr3_aa: VSSLGLATSTDTQY
cdr3_length: 11; v_call: TRBV12-3/TRBV12-4; j_call: TRBJ2-2; cdr3_aa: ASSRQVTGELF
cdr3_length: 14; v_call: TRBV11-2; j_call: TRBJ2-2; cdr3_aa: ASSDGLNMNTGELF
cdr3_length: 12; v_call: TRBV29-1; j_call: TRBJ2-1; cdr3_aa: SVVVGRLPNEQF
cdr3_length: 15; v_call: TRBV6-4; j_call: TRBJ2-4; cdr3_aa: ASSDSRGGRARNIQY
cdr3_length: 12; v_call: TRBV6-5; j_call: TRBJ2-7; cdr3_aa: ASSHRQGSGEQY
cdr3_length: 13; v_call: TRBV5-4; j_call: TRBJ2-1; cdr3_aa: VSSLGGTSSNEQF
cdr3_length: 13; v_call: TRBV28; j_call: TRBJ1-4; cdr3_aa: ASSLPNGDREKLF
cdr3_length: 12; v_call: TRBV29-1; j_call: TRBJ2-2; cdr3_aa: SVRTWGNTGELF
cdr3_length: 13; v_call: TRBV4-1; j_call: TRBJ2-7; cdr3_aa: ASSQDSFYVYEQY
cdr3_length: 10; v_call: TRBV7-9; j_call: TRBJ1-1; cdr3_aa: ASSSVNTEAF
cdr3_length: 14; v_call: TRBV5-1; j_call: TRBJ1-2; cdr3_aa: ASSMNAGQAAYGYT
cdr3_length: 14; v_call: TRBV7-8; j_call: TRBJ2-3; cdr3_aa: ASSWATRIVEDTQY
cdr3_length: 11; v_call: TRBV28; j_call: TRBJ2-2; cdr3_aa: ASIHRNTGEMF
cdr3_length: 12; v_call: TRBV4-2; j_call: TRBJ2-2; cdr3_aa: ASSQGEYTRKLF
cdr3_length: 12; v_call: TRBV11-2; j_call: TRBJ2-7; cdr3_aa: ANGYNRGPYEQY
cdr3_length: 13; v_call: TRBV4-2; j_call: TRBJ1-2; cdr3_aa: ASSQDIYSSYGYT
cdr3_length: 8; v_call: TRBV29-1; j_call: TRBJ2-3; cdr3_aa: SVDLDTQY
cdr3_length: 12; v_call: TRBV29-1; j_call: TRBJ2-1; cdr3_aa: SVEARLSGHEQF
cdr3_length: 14; v_call: TRBV5-1; j_call: TRBJ2-1; cdr3_aa: ASSVRDSSSYNEQF
cdr3_length: 13; v_call: TRBV20-1; j_call: TRBJ2-7; cdr3_aa: SARDLRTVSYEQY
cdr3_length: 12; v_call: TRBV5-1; j_call: TRBJ2-1; cdr3_aa: ASKSGRAEDEQF